These 28 T cell receptor beta chains were all obtained from the same sample, sequenced in a study of shared clonotypes between healthy human individuals. Profiled with immunoSEQ multiplex PCR; TCRdb holds only in-frame clones, not every one. Here the sample spans over 1.4 million clones, around 95% being singletons. Sequencing used naive CD4+ T cells sorted from blood. Subset given: CD45RA+ positively selected. The receptors derive from a man aged 25-40 years in good health.

CDR3: CASCRDRGSGELFF. The CDR3 bases are TGTGCCAGCTGCCGGGACAGGGGTTCAGGGGAGCTGTTTTTT. This chain links TRBV2 with TRBJ2-2; 10 nucleotides align to TRBD1. Germline V lookup: CDR1 SNHLY, CDR2 FYNNEI. V was pared by 8 bases and J by 8 bases, with 8 bases of the junction left unmatched. The CDR3 totals 14 residues.

The chain combines TRBV18 with TRBJ1-2; no firm D call. The CDR3 runs 14 residues. The V gene's germline CDR1 is KGHSH and CDR2 LQKENI. The ends were cut back, 4 bases at V and 4 bases at J, with 13 bases in the middle. The CDR3 nucleotides read TGTGCCAGCTCACGATTGGAGGGTCTCTATGGCTACACCTTC. The encoded protein is CASSRLEGLYGYTF.

The chain combines TRBV7-9 with TRBJ1-1, with D possibly being TRBD1 (6 bases). Germline loops: CDR1 SEHNR, CDR2 FQNEAQ (reference sequence). V lost 5 bases to trimming and J lost 0 bases, with 13 bases between them. The CDR3 is made up of 15 amino acids. The CDR3 nucleotides are TGTGCCAGCAGCCAGAGACAGGCCATGAACACTGAAGCTTTCTTT. Protein sequence: CASSQRQAMNTEAFF. The full variable domain, its missing parts supplied by reference TRBV7-9 and TRBJ1-1, is DTGVSQNPRHKITKRGQNVTFRCDPISEHNRLYWYRQTLGQGPEFLTYFQNEAQLEKSRLLSDRFSAERPKGSFSTLEIQRTEQGDSAMYLCASSQRQAMNTEAFFGQGTRLTVV.

This clone is a singleton in its sample. The chain is built from TRBV18 and TRBJ2-5; 7 bases agree with TRBD2. The germline CDR1 and CDR2 sequences are KGHSH and LQKENI. V trimming: 2 bases; J trimming: 3 bases; junction bases outside the gene matches: 0. This CDR3 is built from 13 residues. CDR3 protein: CASSPGGEETQYF. The CDR3 DNA sequence: TGTGCCAGCTCACCAGGGGGGGAAGAGACCCAGTACTTC.

This clone was seen a single time. The V gene is TRBV18, the J gene TRBJ1-1; D remains unclear. The CDR3 has 14 amino acids. Germline V gene lookup returns CDR1 KGHSH and CDR2 LQKENI. Trimming left V 3 bases short and J 6 bases short, with 14 bases between. CDR3 loop: CASSPDLGYPEAFF. CDR3 DNA: TGTGCCAGCTCACCGGACCTGGGTTATCCTGAAGCTTTCTTT.

The chain joins TRBV14 to TRBJ2-1; D possibly uses TRBD1 or TRBD2 (6 bases each). CDR3 size: 15 residues. CDR1 is SGHDN, CDR2 FVKESK, per germline. V lost 4 bases, J lost 4 bases, and 14 bases lay in between. The chain's CDR3 is CASSRFKGGYNEQFF. The CDR3 bases are TGTGCCAGCAGCCGCTTTAAAGGGGGGTACAATGAGCAGTTCTTC.

The chain links TRBV16 to TRBJ2-3, with no clear D. The CDR3 has 12 residues. Germline V gene sequence: CDR1 KGHSY, CDR2 FQNENV. V gave up 2 bases and J gave up 2 bases, with 2 bases separating them. The CDR3 bases are TGTGCCAGCAGCCAAAACACAGATACGCAGTATTTT. Translating it yields CASSQNTDTQYF.

The chain is built from TRBV6-1 and TRBJ2-7; TRBD2 matches at 10 bases. Germline V CDR1 and CDR2: MNHNS, SASEGT. J was trimmed by 2 bases and V by 6 bases; bases with no gene match: 7. This CDR3 has 15 residues. The CDR3 DNA follows: TGTGCCAGCAGATCGGGACTAGCGTATACCTACGAGCAGTACTTC. Translating gives CASRSGLAYTYEQYF.

J is TRBJ2-2 and V is TRBV18; maybe TRBD1 (6 bases). The V gene's germline CDR1 is KGHSH and CDR2 LQKENI. V lost 0 bases, J lost 4 bases, and 12 bases lay in between. The length of the CDR3 is 16 residues. CDR3: CASSPPARGVTGELFF. CDR3 nucleotides: TGTGCCAGCTCACCACCCGCCAGGGGCGTCACCGGGGAGCTGTTTTTT.

In the case of this clone: Other DNA sequences in this sample translate to the same CDR3. The V call is TRBV11-2, the J call TRBJ2-1; D is unclear. V shed 6 bases and J shed 3 bases, with 3 bases lying between them. Germline-derived CDR1 and CDR2 are SGHAT and FQNNGV. The CDR3 has 11 residues. CDR3 sequence (DNA): TGTGCCAGCAGAGTCTACAATGAGCAGTTCTTC. It translates to CASRVYNEQFF.

The chain recombines TRBV28 with TRBJ2-7; D not resolved. The ends were cut back, 4 bases at V and 7 bases at J, with 11 bases in the middle. This CDR3 is built from 12 residues. The germline V gene has CDR1 MDHEN and CDR2 SYDVKM. For the CDR3, the DNA is TGTGCCAGCAGTTCACCCTCTCGGGAGCAGTACTTC. This translates into CASSSPSREQYF.

This clone was recorded only once. J is TRBJ2-7 and V is TRBV28, with D perhaps TRBD1 (5 bases). V was pared by 6 bases and J by 2 bases, with 11 bases between. Germline assignment: CDR1 MDHEN and CDR2 SYDVKM. The CDR3 covers 13 residues. The CDR3 here is CASSLQVTYEQYF. In nucleotides, the CDR3 is TGTGCCAGCAGCCTACAGGTTACCTACGAGCAGTACTTC.

This chain connects TRBV7-2 to TRBJ2-2, with 10 bases lining up with TRBD1. The CDR3 length is 15 residues. Germline V gives CDR1 SGHTA, CDR2 FQGNSA. V dropped 4 bases and J dropped 6; count of bases not matched to a gene: 5. CDR3 sequence reads: CASSSTGTGAGELFF. Written as DNA, the CDR3 is TGTGCCAGCAGCTCTACCGGGACAGGGGCCGGGGAGCTGTTTTTT.

This clone was observed a single time. This chain connects TRBV7-9 to TRBJ2-7; 13 nucleotides align to TRBD2. Germline CDR1 is SEHNR and CDR2 is FQNEAQ (reference sequence). With 6 bases clipped from V and 6 bases from J, the junction kept 5 bases outside the gene matches. The CDR3 has 14 amino acids. The CDR3 sequence: CASSSGTSGVEQYF. Written as DNA, the CDR3 is TGTGCCAGCAGTTCCGGGACTAGCGGGGTCGAGCAGTACTTC. Variable domain in full (rest from reference TRBV7-9 and TRBJ2-7): DTGVSQNPRHKITKRGQNVTFRCDPISEHNRLYWYRQTLGQGPEFLTYFQNEAQLEKSRLLSDRFSAERPKGSFSTLEIQRTEQGDSAMYLCASSSGTSGVEQYFGPGTRLTVT.

This rearrangement joins TRBV7-3 to TRBJ2-1, with TRBD1 as a possible D gene (6 bases). CDR1 is SGHTA and CDR2 is FQGTGA in the germline V gene. The ends were cut back, 6 bases at V and 3 bases at J, with 12 bases in the middle. CDR3 size: 14 residues. The DNA for the CDR3 is TGTGCCAGCAGGCAAGGGGACAACTACAATGAGCAGTTCTTC. Residues: CASRQGDNYNEQFF.

The rearrangement uses TRBV18 and TRBJ1-1; 8 bases agree with TRBD1. Trimming removed 6 bases from V and 4 bases from J; junction bases left unmatched: 7. This CDR3 contains 14 residues. Germline CDR1 KGHSH, CDR2 LQKENI. The CDR3 reads CASSPDREGTEAFF. In DNA form, the CDR3 reads TGTGCCAGCTCTCCGGACAGGGAAGGCACTGAAGCTTTCTTT.

Of note for this clone: Other DNA sequences in this specimen translate into the identical CDR3. This sequence joins TRBV18 and TRBJ2-7, with a weak D call TRBD2 (6 bases). CDR3 size: 13 residues. In germline, CDR1 is KGHSH, CDR2 LQKENI. V lost 2 bases and J 1 base, leaving 6 bases between the germline ends. In DNA, the CDR3 is TGTGCCAGCTCACCAGGAGGGTCCTACGAGCAGTACTTC. Translation: CASSPGGSYEQYF.

The chain is built from TRBV25-1 and TRBJ2-7; TRBD1 aligns across 7 bases. Trimming at V came to 3 bases and at J to 2 bases, leaving 1 base not matched to a gene. The CDR3 covers 13 residues. CDR1 is MGHDK, CDR2 SYGVNS, per germline. The CDR3 loop reads CASSDDRAYEQYF. CDR3 nucleotides: TGTGCCAGCAGTGACGACAGGGCCTACGAGCAGTACTTC.

This clone came up a few times. The chain has TRBV2 and TRBJ1-1, with D unresolved. The germline V gene has CDR1 SNHLY and CDR2 FYNNEI. V dropped 10 bases and J dropped 1 base, with 7 bases sitting between them. The CDR3 contains 11 residues. The CDR3 DNA sequence: TGTGCCATAAACGGGAACACTGAAGCTTTCTTT. Residues: CAINGNTEAFF.

CDR3 region: CASTSGTGGDEKLFF. In nucleotides, the CDR3 is TGTGCCAGTACCTCCGGGACAGGGGGCGATGAAAAACTGTTTTTT. The chain uses TRBV19 and TRBJ1-4; 12 bases are a match to TRBD1. This CDR3 contains 15 residues. In germline, CDR1 is LNHDA, CDR2 SQIVND (reference sequence). The V gene end was trimmed by 7 bases and the J gene end by 6 bases; junction bases not matched to a gene: 6.

The V call is TRBV13, the J call TRBJ1-5, with 12 bases that match TRBD1. The CDR3 contains 18 residues. Trimming removed 0 bases from V and 5 bases from J; junction bases left unmatched: 8. Per the germline V gene, CDR1 is PRHDT and CDR2 is FYEKMQ (reference sequence). CDR3 in DNA: TGTGCCAGCAGCTTAGGCCACCGGGACAGGGGGCGAGATCAGCCCCAGCATTTT. This translates into CASSLGHRDRGRDQPQHF.

The rearrangement uses TRBV29-1 and TRBJ2-7; possibly TRBD1 for D (5 bases). Germline-derived CDR1 and CDR2 are SQVTM and ANQGSEA. The V and J ends lost 7 bases and 2 bases respectively, with 9 bases between them. This CDR3 is built from 11 residues. The CDR3 spells CSGRTTYEQYF. The CDR3 nucleotides read TGCAGCGGAAGGACAACCTACGAGCAGTACTTC.

The chain uses TRBV6-5 and TRBJ2-3; 8 nucleotides align to TRBD1. With V trimmed by 0 bases and J by 12 bases, 5 bases remained unmatched. Germline V CDR1 and CDR2: MNHEY, SVGAGI. The CDR3 has 13 amino acids. In DNA form, the CDR3 reads TGTGCCAGCAGTTACTCAATCGGACAGGGACAGTATTTT. It specifies CASSYSIGQGQYF.

The CDR3 DNA reads TGTGCCAGCAGCTCCGGGACTCCACAAGAGACCCAGTACTTC. This codes for CASSSGTPQETQYF. This chain connects TRBV7-3 to TRBJ2-5; possibly TRBD2 for D (6 bases). The CDR3 covers 14 residues. With 4 bases removed from V and 2 bases from J, the gap between germline ends came to 11 bases. Per germline, CDR1 SGHTA and CDR2 FQGTGA.

This chain's CDR3 is CASSVTTGLAGVGSNEQFF. CDR3 bases: TGTGCCAGCAGCGTTACAACGGGACTAGCGGGAGTTGGTTCAAATGAGCAGTTCTTC. The rearrangement uses TRBV9 and TRBJ2-1; 14 nucleotides align to TRBD2. The germline CDR1 and CDR2 sequences are SGDLS and YYNGEE. The CDR3 is 19 amino acids. Trimming cost V 2 bases and J 7 bases; bases outside gene matches: 14. Filled out from reference TRBV9 and TRBJ2-1, the complete variable domain reads DSGVTQTPKHLITATGQRVTLRCSPRSGDLSVYWYQQSLDQGLQFLIQYYNGEERAKGNILERFSAQQFPDLHSELNLSSLELGDSALYFCASSVTTGLAGVGSNEQFFGPGTRLTVL.

About this clone: The same CDR3 also results from other DNA sequences found in this sample. The V gene is TRBV2, the J gene TRBJ1-5; D remains ambiguous. The V gene's germline CDR1 is SNHLY and CDR2 FYNNEI. The CDR3 extends over 13 amino acids. The ends were cut back, 6 bases at V and 0 bases at J, with 6 bases in the middle. CDR3 residues: CASSGPSNQPQHF. The CDR3 region has the DNA TGTGCCAGCAGCGGGCCTAGCAATCAGCCCCAGCATTTT.

The genes are TRBV6-5 and TRBJ2-7; D is undetermined. The CDR3 contains 15 residues. Deletions cut 2 bases from V and 3 bases from J, with 14 bases between. Per germline, CDR1 MNHEY and CDR2 SVGAGI. The chain's CDR3 is CASSYLPPGSYEQYF. The CDR3 region has the DNA TGTGCCAGCAGTTACCTCCCACCCGGAAGCTACGAGCAGTACTTC.

The chain links TRBV7-2 to TRBJ2-7, with 8 bases lining up with TRBD2. After removal of 5 bases from V and 2 bases from J, the junction contained 8 bases not matched to a gene. The CDR3 is made up of 15 amino acids. Germline CDR1 SGHTA, CDR2 FQGNSA. DNA for the CDR3: TGTGCCAGCAGCCCGCGACTAGCGACTACCTACGAGCAGTACTTC. It specifies CASSPRLATTYEQYF.